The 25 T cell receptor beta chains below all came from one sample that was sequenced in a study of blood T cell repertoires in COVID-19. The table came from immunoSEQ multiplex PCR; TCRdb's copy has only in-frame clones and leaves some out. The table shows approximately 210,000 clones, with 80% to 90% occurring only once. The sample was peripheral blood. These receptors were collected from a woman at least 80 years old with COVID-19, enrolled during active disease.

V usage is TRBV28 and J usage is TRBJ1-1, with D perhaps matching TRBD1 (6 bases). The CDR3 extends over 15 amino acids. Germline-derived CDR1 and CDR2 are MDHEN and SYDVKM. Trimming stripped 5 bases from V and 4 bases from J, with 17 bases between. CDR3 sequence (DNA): TGTGCCAGCAGTCCCCAGGGGAGGGGGGTCACTGAAGCTTTCTTT. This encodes CASSPQGRGVTEAFF. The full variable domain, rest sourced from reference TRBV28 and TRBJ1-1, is DVKVTQSSRYLVKRTGEKVFLECVQDMDHENMFWYRQDPGLGLRLIYFSYDVKMKEKGDIPEGYSVSREKKERFSLILESASTNQTSMYLCASSPQGRGVTEAFFGQGTRLTVV.

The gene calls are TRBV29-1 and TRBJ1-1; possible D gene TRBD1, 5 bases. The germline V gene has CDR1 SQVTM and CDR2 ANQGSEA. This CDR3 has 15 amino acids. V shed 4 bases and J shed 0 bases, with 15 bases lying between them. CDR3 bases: TGCAGCGTTGGATGGGCGCGGGGGGTGAACACTGAAGCTTTCTTT. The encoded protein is CSVGWARGVNTEAFF.

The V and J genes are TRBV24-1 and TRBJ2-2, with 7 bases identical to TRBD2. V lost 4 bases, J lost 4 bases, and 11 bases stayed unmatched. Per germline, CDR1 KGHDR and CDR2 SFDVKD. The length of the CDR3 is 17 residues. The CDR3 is CATSDNDGRTATGELFF. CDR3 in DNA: TGTGCCACCAGTGACAACGACGGGAGGACGGCCACCGGGGAGCTGTTTTTT.

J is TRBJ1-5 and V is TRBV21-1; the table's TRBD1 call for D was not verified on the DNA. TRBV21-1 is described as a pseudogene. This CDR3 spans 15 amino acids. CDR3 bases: TGTGCCAGCAGCAAGTCACAGGGAGCAGGACAGCCCCAGCATTTT. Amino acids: CASSKSQGAGQPQHF.

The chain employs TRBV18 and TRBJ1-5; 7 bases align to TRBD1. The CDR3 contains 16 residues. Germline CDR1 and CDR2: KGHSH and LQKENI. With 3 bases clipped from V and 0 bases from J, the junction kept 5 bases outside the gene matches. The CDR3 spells CASSPSTGNSNQPQHF. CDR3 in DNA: TGTGCCAGCTCACCGTCGACAGGGAATAGCAATCAGCCCCAGCATTTT.

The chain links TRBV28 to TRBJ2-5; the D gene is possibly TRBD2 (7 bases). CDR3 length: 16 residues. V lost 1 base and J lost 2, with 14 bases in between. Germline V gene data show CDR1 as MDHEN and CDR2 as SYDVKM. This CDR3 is CASSLSPGRGQETQYF. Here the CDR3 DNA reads TGTGCCAGCAGTTTATCGCCAGGGAGGGGGCAAGAGACCCAGTACTTC.

The CDR3 nucleotides are TGTGCCAGCAGCTCCGCCGGGGTGAACACCGGGGAGCTGTTTTTT. This codes for CASSSAGVNTGELFF. This chain connects TRBV7-2 to TRBJ2-2, with a tentative D call TRBD2 (5 bases). Germline assignment: CDR1 SGHTA and CDR2 FQGNSA. The V and J ends lost 4 bases and 1 base respectively, with 10 bases between them. The CDR3 runs to 15 residues.

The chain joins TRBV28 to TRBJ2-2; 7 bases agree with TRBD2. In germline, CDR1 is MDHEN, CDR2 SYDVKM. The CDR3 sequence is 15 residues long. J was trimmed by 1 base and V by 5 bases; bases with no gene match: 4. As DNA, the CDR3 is TGTGCCAGCAGTAGCGGGGATCGGAACACCGGGGAGCTGTTTTTT. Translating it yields CASSSGDRNTGELFF.

DNA of the CDR3: TGCGCCAGCAGCTTGAGTGGGGGGGCGCAGGGCTACACCTTC. Encoded protein: CASSLSGGAQGYTF. The chain carries TRBV5-1 and TRBJ1-2, with a tentative D call TRBD1 (6 bases). This CDR3 region has 14 residues. The germline V and J ends were trimmed by 1 base and 8 bases, with 15 bases remaining between them. Germline CDR1 and CDR2: SGHRS and YFSETQ.

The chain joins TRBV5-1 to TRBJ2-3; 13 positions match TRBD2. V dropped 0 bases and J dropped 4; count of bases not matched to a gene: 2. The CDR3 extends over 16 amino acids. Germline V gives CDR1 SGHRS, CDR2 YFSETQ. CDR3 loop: CASSLVTSGGADTQYF. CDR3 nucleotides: TGCGCCAGCAGCTTGGTCACTAGCGGGGGGGCAGATACGCAGTATTTT.

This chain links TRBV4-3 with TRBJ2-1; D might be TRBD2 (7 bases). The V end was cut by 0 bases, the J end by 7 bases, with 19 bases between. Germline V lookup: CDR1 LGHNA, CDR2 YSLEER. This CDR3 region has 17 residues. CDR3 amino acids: CASSQDLVGGGRNEQFF. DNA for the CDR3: TGCGCCAGCAGCCAAGATCTTGTAGGGGGGGGAAGAAATGAGCAGTTCTTC.

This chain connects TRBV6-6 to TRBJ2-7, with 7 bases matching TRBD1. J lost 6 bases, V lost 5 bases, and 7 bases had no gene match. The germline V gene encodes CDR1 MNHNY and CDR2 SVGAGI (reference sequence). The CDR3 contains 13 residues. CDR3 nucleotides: TGTGCCAGCAGTGACAGGGAAGTTGGCGAGCAGTACGTC. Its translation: CASSDREVGEQYV.

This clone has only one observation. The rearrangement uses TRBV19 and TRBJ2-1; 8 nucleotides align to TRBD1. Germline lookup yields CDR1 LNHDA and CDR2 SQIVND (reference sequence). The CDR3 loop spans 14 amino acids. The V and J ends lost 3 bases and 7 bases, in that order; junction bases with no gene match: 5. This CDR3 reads CASSIGTGYNEQFF. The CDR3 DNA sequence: TGTGCCAGTAGTATCGGGACAGGCTATAATGAGCAGTTCTTC.

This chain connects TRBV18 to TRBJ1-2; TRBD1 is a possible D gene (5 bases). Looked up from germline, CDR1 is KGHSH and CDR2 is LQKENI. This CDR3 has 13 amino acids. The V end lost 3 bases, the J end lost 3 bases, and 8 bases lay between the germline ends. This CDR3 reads CASSPQGYYGYTF. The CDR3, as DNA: TGTGCCAGCTCACCCCAGGGATACTATGGCTACACCTTC.

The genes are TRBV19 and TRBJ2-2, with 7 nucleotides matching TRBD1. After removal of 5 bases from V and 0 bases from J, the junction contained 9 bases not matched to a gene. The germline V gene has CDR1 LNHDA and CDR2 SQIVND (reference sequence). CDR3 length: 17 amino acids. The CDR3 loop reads CASSSGTANTNTGELFF. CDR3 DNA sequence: TGTGCCAGTAGTTCCGGGACAGCAAACACGAACACCGGGGAGCTGTTTTTT.

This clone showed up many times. The chain's CDR3 is CASIKGREGNQPQHF. CDR3 DNA: TGTGCCAGTATTAAGGGCAGGGAGGGCAATCAGCCCCAGCATTTT. The chain carries TRBV19 and TRBJ1-5; perhaps TRBD1 as D (5 bases). The CDR3 contains 15 residues. Germline V gives CDR1 LNHDA, CDR2 SQIVND (reference sequence). V was clipped by 7 bases and J by 2 bases, with 15 bases between them. Variable domain in full (rest from reference TRBV19 and TRBJ1-5): DGGITQSPKYLFRKEGQNVTLSCEQNLNHDAMYWYRQDPGQGLRLIYYSQIVNDFQKGDIAEGYSVSREKKESFPLTVTSAQKNPTAFYLCASIKGREGNQPQHFGDGTRLSIL.

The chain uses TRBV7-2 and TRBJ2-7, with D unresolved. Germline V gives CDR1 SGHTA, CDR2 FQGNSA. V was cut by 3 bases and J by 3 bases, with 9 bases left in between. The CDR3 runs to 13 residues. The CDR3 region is CASSFAENYEQYV. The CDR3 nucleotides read TGTGCCAGCAGCTTCGCAGAAAACTACGAGCAGTACGTC.

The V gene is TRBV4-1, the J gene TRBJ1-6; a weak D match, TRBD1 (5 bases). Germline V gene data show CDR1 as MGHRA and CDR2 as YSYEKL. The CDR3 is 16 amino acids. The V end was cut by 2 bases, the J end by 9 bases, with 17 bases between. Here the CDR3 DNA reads TGCGCCAGCAGCCAAAGTGGAAGACAGCAATTTTCACCCCTCCACTTT. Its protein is CASSQSGRQQFSPLHF.

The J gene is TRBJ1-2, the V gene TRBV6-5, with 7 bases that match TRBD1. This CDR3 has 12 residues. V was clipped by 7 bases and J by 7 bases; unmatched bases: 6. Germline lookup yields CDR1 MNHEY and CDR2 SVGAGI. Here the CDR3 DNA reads TGTGCCAGCAATACAGGGGACGGTGGCTACACCTTC. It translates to CASNTGDGGYTF.

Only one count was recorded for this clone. The CDR3 region has the DNA TGCGCCAGCAGCTTGGCTGGGACAGGCAATCAGCCCCAGCATTTT. Translating gives CASSLAGTGNQPQHF. The J gene is TRBJ1-5, the V gene TRBV5-1; TRBD1 aligns across 7 bases. The CDR3 extends over 15 amino acids. CDR1 SGHRS and CDR2 YFSETQ come from the germline V gene. V was clipped by 0 bases and J by 2 bases; unmatched bases: 2.

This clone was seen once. This CDR3 reads CASGGAQNQPQHF. CDR3 nucleotide sequence: TGTGCCAGTGGCGGGGCACAAAATCAGCCCCAGCATTTT. The genes are TRBV19 and TRBJ1-5, with a possible D match to TRBD1 (5 bases). V shed 8 bases and J shed 4 bases, with 12 bases lying between them. This CDR3 spans 13 amino acids. Germline CDR1 LNHDA, CDR2 SQIVND (reference sequence).

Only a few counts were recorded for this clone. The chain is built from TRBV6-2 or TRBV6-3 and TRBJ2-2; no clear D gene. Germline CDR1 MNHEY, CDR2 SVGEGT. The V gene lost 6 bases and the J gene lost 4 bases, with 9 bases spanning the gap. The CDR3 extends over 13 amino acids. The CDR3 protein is CASSPSSTGELFF. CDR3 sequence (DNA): TGTGCCAGCAGCCCTTCCTCCACCGGGGAGCTGTTTTTT.

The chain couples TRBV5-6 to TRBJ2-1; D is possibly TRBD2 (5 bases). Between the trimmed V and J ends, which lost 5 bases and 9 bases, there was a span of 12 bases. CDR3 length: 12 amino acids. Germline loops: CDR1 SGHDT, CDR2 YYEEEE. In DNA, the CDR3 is TGTGCCAGCAGACTCGAAGGAGGTGAGCAGTTCTTC. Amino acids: CASRLEGGEQFF.

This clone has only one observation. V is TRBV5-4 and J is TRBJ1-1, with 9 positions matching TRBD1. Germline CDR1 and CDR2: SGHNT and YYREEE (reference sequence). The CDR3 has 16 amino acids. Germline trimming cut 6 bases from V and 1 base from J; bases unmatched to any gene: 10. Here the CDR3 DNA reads TGTGCCAGCATCCGAGGCGGACAGGGGAGGAACACTGAAGCTTTCTTT. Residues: CASIRGGQGRNTEAFF.

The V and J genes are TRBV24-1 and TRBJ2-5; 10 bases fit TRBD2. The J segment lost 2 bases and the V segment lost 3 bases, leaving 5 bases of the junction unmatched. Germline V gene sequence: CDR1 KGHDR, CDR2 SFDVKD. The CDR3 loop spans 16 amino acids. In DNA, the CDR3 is TGTGCCACCAGTGATGCGAGCGGGGGGGTACAAGAGACCCAGTACTTC. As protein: CATSDASGGVQETQYF.